The entry that follows covers one TCR beta chain sequence. The data derive from a study of blood T cell repertoires in COVID-19. Study-level information: Sources were T cells, B-cell-depleted T cells, or PBMCs; the material itself was cDNA or gDNA.

TCRdb's table, derived via immunoSEQ multiplex PCR, lists solely in-frame clones and lacks some. The sample consists of about 180,000 clones, approximately 85% of them appearing once. Between the trimmed V and J ends, which lost 5 bases and 4 bases, there was a span of 20 bases. The CDR3 is 16 residues long. Per germline, CDR1 MNHEY and CDR2 SMNVEV (reference sequence). The clonotype originates from a woman aged 55 to 70 with COVID-19, enrolled during active disease. The specimen was peripheral blood. This chain links TRBV27 with TRBJ1-2; D might be TRBD1 (6 bases). CDR3 nucleotides: TGTGCCAGCAGTCCAACTAACAGGGTTGGGGTCTATGGCTACACCTTC. Translating gives CASSPTNRVGVYGYTF.